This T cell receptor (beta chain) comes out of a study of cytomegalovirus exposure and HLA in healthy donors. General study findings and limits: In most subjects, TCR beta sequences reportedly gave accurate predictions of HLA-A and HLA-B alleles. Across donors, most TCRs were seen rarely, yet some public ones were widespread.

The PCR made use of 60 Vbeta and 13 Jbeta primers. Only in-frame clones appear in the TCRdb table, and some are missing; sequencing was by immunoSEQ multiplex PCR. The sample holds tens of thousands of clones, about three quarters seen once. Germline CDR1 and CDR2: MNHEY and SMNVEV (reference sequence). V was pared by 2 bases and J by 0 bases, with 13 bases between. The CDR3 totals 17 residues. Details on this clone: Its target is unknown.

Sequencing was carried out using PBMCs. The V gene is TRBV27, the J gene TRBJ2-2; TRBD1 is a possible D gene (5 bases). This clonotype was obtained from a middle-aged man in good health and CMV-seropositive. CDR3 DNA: TGTGCCAGCAGTTTAGGGCAGGGCCAATCGAACACCGGGGAGCTGTTTTTT. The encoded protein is CASSLGQGQSNTGELFF.